This T cell receptor beta chain was recovered during a study of blood T cell repertoires in COVID-19. In the source study's methods: How many nucleated cells were present was estimated from reference gene primer amplification. Method: immunoSEQ multiplex PCR; TCRdb's copy keeps in-frame clones and lacks some. Clonal size and the V and J genes are those of that table, whereas D and trimming came from the DNA. The sample lists over 90,000 clones; about 90% were seen once. The CDR3 loop spans 14 amino acids. Germline-derived CDR1 and CDR2 are LNHDA and SQIVND (reference sequence). The trim removed 7 bases at V and 2 bases at J, leaving 4 bases unmatched.

Sequenced: peripheral blood. The rearrangement uses TRBV19 and TRBJ2-3; TRBD2 aligns across 9 bases. The TCR originated in a human donor in a cohort sampled during active COVID-19. CDR3 in amino acids: CASTPSGDTDTQYF. The CDR3 DNA sequence: TGTGCCAGTACCCCTAGCGGGGACACAGATACGCAGTATTTT.